The next 26 T cell receptor beta chains were all read from a single sample in a study of T-cell memory formation after mild COVID-19. From the 5' RACE reads, TCRdb called clonotypes with MiXCR, one entry per CDR3 protein. Of 150,000 to 200,000 distinct CDR3 sequences listed, roughly 23% were seen once; the top ten hold under 30%. Sequencing used PBMCs or a T cell subset sorted from them (not recorded which). All receptors come from an adult woman who had mild COVID-19 (a few samples of this study predate the infection). Cell type and time point are not known.

This chain links TRBV7-2 with TRBJ2-7, with TRBD2 as a possible D gene (6 bases). The CDR3 length is 13 residues. Germline CDR1 SGHTA, CDR2 FQGNSA. Trimming took off 5 bases at V and 3 bases at J, with 11 bases between the two ends. This CDR3 is CASSRGTVYEQYF. For the CDR3, the DNA is TGTGCCAGCAGCCGCGGGACCGTCTACGAGCAGTACTTC. Complete variable domain (other parts from reference TRBV7-2 and TRBJ2-7): GAGVSQSPSNKVTEKGKDVELRCDPISGHTALYWYRQSLGQGLEFLIYFQGNSAPDKSGLPSDRFSAERTGGSVSTLTIQRTQQEDSAVYLCASSRGTVYEQYFGPGTRLTVT.

In its sample, this clonotype was seen a few times. V is TRBV6-6 and J is TRBJ2-7; a weak D match, TRBD2 (5 bases). V lost 6 bases to trimming and J lost 2 bases, with 14 bases between them. Per the germline V gene, CDR1 is MNHNY and CDR2 is SVGAGI (reference sequence). There are 14 residues in the CDR3. CDR3 protein: CASSPPGETYEQYF. CDR3 nucleotides: TGTGCCAGCAGCCCACCTGGGGAGACCTACGAGCAGTACTTC.

The V gene is TRBV20-1, the J gene TRBJ1-2, with 7 positions matching TRBD1. CDR3 length: 11 residues. Germline V gene data show CDR1 as DFQATT and CDR2 as SNEGSKA (reference sequence). V lost 3 bases, J lost 9 bases, and 4 bases stayed unmatched. This chain's CDR3 is CSARTGWSYTF. CDR3 bases: TGCAGTGCTAGGACAGGGTGGAGCTACACCTTC.

This sequence joins TRBV7-9 and TRBJ2-1; D gene unclear. The germline gives CDR1 SEHNR, CDR2 FQNEAQ (reference sequence). Deletions cut 5 bases from V and 7 bases from J, with 9 bases between. The CDR3 is 12 amino acids. The CDR3 region is CASSSTKNEQFF. DNA of the CDR3: TGTGCCAGCAGCAGCACGAAGAATGAGCAGTTCTTC.

The V call is TRBV9, the J call TRBJ2-5, with D perhaps TRBD2 (5 bases). This CDR3 is built from 15 residues. CDR1 is SGDLS and CDR2 is YYNGEE in the germline V gene. Trimming left V 2 bases short and J 7 bases short, with 18 bases between. Here the CDR3 reads CASSVTTEGRVTQYF. The CDR3 DNA reads TGTGCCAGCAGCGTGACTACCGAAGGTCGTGTGACCCAGTACTTC.

The chain links TRBV7-9 to TRBJ1-1, with 12 bases matching TRBD1. The CDR3 spans 15 residues. J lost 6 bases, V lost 4 bases, and 6 bases had no gene match. Germline assignment: CDR1 SEHNR and CDR2 FQNEAQ (reference sequence). CDR3 residues: CASSSPGQGAPEAFF. The CDR3, as DNA: TGTGCCAGCAGCTCACCGGGACAGGGGGCCCCTGAAGCTTTCTTT.

This chain joins TRBV11-2 and TRBJ2-7; D perhaps matches TRBD2 (6 bases). Germline V gives CDR1 SGHAT, CDR2 FQNNGV. This CDR3 contains 13 residues. V was clipped by 2 bases and J by 3 bases, with 8 bases between them. The CDR3 is CASSLFSGYEQYF. The CDR3 region has the DNA TGTGCCAGCAGCTTATTTAGCGGCTACGAGCAGTACTTC.

Here the CDR3 reads CATSTRSSGRAYEQYF. The CDR3, as DNA: TGTGCCACCAGCACGCGATCTAGCGGGAGGGCGTACGAGCAGTACTTC. This chain links TRBV15 with TRBJ2-7; TRBD2 aligns across 12 bases. Germline V gene lookup returns CDR1 LNHNV and CDR2 YYDKDF (reference sequence). The CDR3 covers 16 residues. Trimming removed 4 bases from V and 4 bases from J; junction bases left unmatched: 8. Combining the CDR3 with reference TRBV15 and TRBJ2-7 gives the whole variable domain DAMVIQNPRYQVTQFGKPVTLSCSQTLNHNVMYWYQQKSSQAPKLLFHYYDKDFNNEADTPDNFQSRRPNTSFCFLDIRSPGLGDTAMYLCATSTRSSGRAYEQYFGPGTRLTVT.

This clonotype appeared a few times. The V gene is TRBV9, the J gene TRBJ2-2, with unresolved D. The germline CDR1 and CDR2 sequences are SGDLS and YYNGEE. The CDR3 length is 15 residues. V lost 1 base and J lost 2, with 9 bases in between. This chain's CDR3 is CASSVSRQNTGELFF. CDR3 bases: TGTGCCAGCAGCGTATCTCGGCAAAACACCGGGGAGCTGTTTTTT.

This rearrangement joins TRBV4-3 to TRBJ2-3, with 10 bases aligning to TRBD2. The CDR3 covers 20 residues. CDR1 LGHNA and CDR2 YSLEER come from the germline V gene. Trimming took 4 bases from V and 0 from J; bases not matched to a gene: 16. The CDR3 region has the DNA TGCGCCAGCAGCCCCTACCTCGGGCTAGCGGGAGAGGCCAGCACAGATACGCAGTATTTT. It yields the protein CASSPYLGLAGEASTDTQYF.

The V and J genes are TRBV7-9 and TRBJ2-7; D possibly uses TRBD1 or TRBD2 (7 bases each). Between the trimmed V and J ends, which lost 5 bases and 3 bases, there was a span of 20 bases. The CDR3 consists of 16 residues. The germline gives CDR1 SEHNR, CDR2 FQNEAQ (reference sequence). The CDR3 DNA is TGTGCCAGCAGCCCGCCAGAGGGAGGGGGCCTCTACGAGCAGTACTTC. This encodes CASSPPEGGGLYEQYF.

This clonotype showed up many times. V usage is TRBV7-9 and J usage is TRBJ2-5; D is uncertain. The CDR3 length is 16 residues. V gave up 2 bases and J gave up 4 bases, with 17 bases separating them. Germline V gene sequence: CDR1 SEHNR, CDR2 FQNEAQ (reference sequence). The CDR3 spells CASSLIRGAFGETQYF. The CDR3 region has the DNA TGTGCCAGCAGCTTAATTCGTGGAGCGTTTGGAGAGACCCAGTACTTC.

A few counts support this clonotype. The chain carries TRBV3-1 and TRBJ2-5; TRBD2 agrees at 9 bases. The germline gives CDR1 LGHDT, CDR2 YNNKEL (reference sequence). The V gene end was trimmed by 8 bases and the J gene end by 1 base; junction bases not matched to a gene: 2. CDR3 length: 13 residues. The CDR3 DNA reads as TGTGCCAGCGGGGGACTAGCCCAAGAGACCCAGTACTTC. Its translation is CASGGLAQETQYF.

This clonotype has more than one count but fewer than ten. The rearrangement links TRBV4-1 to TRBJ2-1; possible D gene TRBD2, 6 bases. This CDR3 spans 14 amino acids. CDR1 and CDR2 from the germline V gene are MGHRA and YSYEKL. V was cut by 0 bases and J by 6 bases, with 9 bases left in between. The CDR3 reads CASSQDSTSNEQFF. DNA of the CDR3: TGCGCCAGCAGCCAAGATTCGACTAGCAATGAGCAGTTCTTC.

The V call is TRBV7-8, the J call TRBJ2-7; TRBD2 matches at 7 bases. V gave up 2 bases and J gave up 7 bases; unmatched junction bases: 20. Germline CDR1 is SGHVS and CDR2 is FQNEAQ. The length of the CDR3 is 18 residues. CDR3 in DNA: TGTGCCAGCAGCTTATCGCTTGTTGTGGGCGCGGGAGAGGGGGAGCAGTACTTC. This codes for CASSLSLVVGAGEGEQYF.

A few counts support this clonotype. This chain uses TRBV4-3 with TRBJ2-5, with 14 nucleotides matching TRBD2. The length of the CDR3 is 18 residues. V gave up 0 bases and J gave up 5 bases; unmatched junction bases: 8. Germline loops: CDR1 LGHNA, CDR2 YSLEER. The CDR3: CASSQDRGLAGARETQYF. The CDR3 region has the DNA TGCGCCAGCAGCCAAGATAGGGGACTAGCGGGAGCCCGGGAGACCCAGTACTTC.

This clonotype was detected a few times. This sequence joins TRBV5-6 and TRBJ2-1; 7 bases align to TRBD2. Germline lookup yields CDR1 SGHDT and CDR2 YYEEEE. CDR3 size: 15 residues. V gave up 5 bases and J gave up 1 base; unmatched junction bases: 6. The CDR3 coding sequence is TGTGCCAGCAGTACACTAGCGCAATCCTACAATGAGCAGTTCTTC. Its protein is CASSTLAQSYNEQFF.

This chain links TRBV9 with TRBJ1-3; unclear D gene. Trimming removed 3 bases at V and 0 bases at J, with 7 bases between. The CDR3 consists of 14 residues. In germline, CDR1 is SGDLS, CDR2 YYNGEE. The CDR3 sequence: CASSGAGSGNTIYF. The DNA for the CDR3 is TGTGCCAGCAGCGGGGCAGGCTCTGGAAACACCATATATTTT.

This clonotype was picked up a small number of times. The gene calls are TRBV6-2 or TRBV6-3 and TRBJ2-7; tentatively, D is TRBD2 (6 bases). There are 16 residues in the CDR3. Germline V gives CDR1 MNHEY, CDR2 SVGEGT. V was cut by 2 bases and J by 3 bases, with 17 bases left in between. CDR3 bases: TGTGCCAGCAGTTACCCCCTTTACGGGAGCGTCTACGAGCAGTACTTC. Its translation is CASSYPLYGSVYEQYF.

The chain couples TRBV5-6 to TRBJ2-3; D remains unclear. The CDR3 totals 15 residues. The V end lost 1 base, the J end lost 1 base, and 10 bases lay between the germline ends. CDR1 SGHDT and CDR2 YYEEEE come from the germline V gene. In DNA form, the CDR3 reads TGTGCCAGCAGCTTGTCGCCGGATGGCACAGATACGCAGTATTTT. Its translation: CASSLSPDGTDTQYF.

This clonotype was seen only a few times. This chain joins TRBV2 and TRBJ2-7, with no clear D. CDR3 length: 11 amino acids. CDR1 and CDR2 from the germline V gene are SNHLY and FYNNEI. With 2 bases removed from V and 5 bases from J, the gap between germline ends came to 4 bases. CDR3 protein: CASSERDEQYF. The CDR3 nucleotides read TGTGCCAGCAGTGAACGGGACGAGCAGTACTTC.

This clonotype was detected only a few times. V is TRBV15 and J is TRBJ1-1; D not resolved. CDR3 length: 11 amino acids. CDR1 LNHNV and CDR2 YYDKDF come from the germline V gene (reference sequence). V lost 6 bases and J lost 7, with 9 bases in between. The CDR3 DNA follows: TGTGCCACCAGGAGTCTGGTTGAAGCTTTCTTT. This gives the protein CATRSLVEAFF.

This clonotype was counted a few times. The V call is TRBV24-1, the J call TRBJ2-1; D unclear. Between the trimmed V and J ends, which lost 1 base and 5 bases, there was a span of 2 bases. Per germline, CDR1 KGHDR and CDR2 SFDVKD. CDR3 size: 12 residues. CDR3 protein: CATSDFNNEQFF. DNA for the CDR3: TGTGCCACCAGTGATTTTAACAATGAGCAGTTCTTC.

This clonotype was seen a few times. V gene TRBV6-1 combines with J gene TRBJ2-5; a possible D gene is TRBD2 (6 bases). Germline V gene sequence: CDR1 MNHNS, CDR2 SASEGT. This CDR3 has 15 residues. Trimming stripped 0 bases from V and 5 bases from J, with 13 bases between. CDR3 sequence: CASSEARDSMETQYF. The CDR3 nucleotides read TGTGCCAGCAGTGAAGCTCGGGACTCGATGGAGACCCAGTACTTC.

This clonotype has a count of ten or more. The rearrangement uses TRBV12-3 or TRBV12-4 and TRBJ2-7; D gene unclear. Trimming pared 1 base from V and 3 bases from J, leaving 7 bases between. CDR3 length: 13 amino acids. The CDR3 bases are TGTGCCAGCAGTTTAGAGGGTGGCTACGAGCAGTACTTC. As protein: CASSLEGGYEQYF.

This clonotype came up a few times. The V gene is TRBV5-5, the J gene TRBJ1-6; perhaps TRBD1 as D (5 bases). The CDR3 consists of 15 residues. Germline CDR1 is SGHKS and CDR2 is YYEKEE (reference sequence). V was shortened by 7 bases and J by 8 bases, with 19 bases between the two germline ends. The CDR3 sequence: CASGGSGGLDSPLHF. The CDR3, as DNA: TGTGCCAGCGGCGGAAGTGGGGGTCTCGATTCACCCCTCCACTTT.